The T cell receptor (beta chain) described here comes from a study of shared clonotypes between healthy human individuals. In the study overall: CD4 naive and CD4 memory each took three plates per donor, while CD8 naive took two and CD8 memory one.

The CDR3 is 12 residues long. V shed 6 bases and J 7 bases; nucleotides not matched to a gene: 3. CDR1 is SNHLY and CDR2 is FYNNEI in the germline V gene. Study-level results: Non-shared clonotypes had lower generation probabilities than clonotypes shared by all four sorted-subset donors.

It was across several immunoSEQ plates that each subset's genomic DNA was evenly split. Produced via immunoSEQ multiplex PCR; TCRdb's table is partial and in-frame only. The sample yields about 2 million clones, about 94% seen once. As regards this clone: The target antigen is unknown.

As defined, naive CD8 cells were CD45RO-negative and positively selected for CCR7, with terminally differentiated effector memory CD45RA+ cells excluded. This chain connects TRBV2 to TRBJ2-7; 10 nucleotides line up with TRBD1. The TCR was taken from a young man in good health. The sequenced material came from naive CD8+ T cells sorted from blood. Here the CDR3 reads CASRGTGVEQYF. CDR3 coding DNA: TGTGCCAGCAGAGGGACAGGGGTTGAGCAGTACTTC.